Listed below are T cell receptor beta chains from one sample, sequenced in a study of T cell repertoires in cytomegalovirus infection. One entry per CDR3 protein results from TCRdb running MiXCR on the reads. The sample holds approximately 990,000 distinct CDR3 sequences, less than 40% seen once. These receptors have no identified antigens. This specimen consisted of cultured CD8+ T cells from PBMCs, obtained from culture after CMV antigen stimulation. These receptors all come from a human donor in good health (CMV status not recorded). Some clones in this sample may be carry-over from other donors' samples. The CDR3 runs from the conserved cysteine through the conserved F or W. The D gene is left open where the match is weak.

.	TRBV6-1	CASTRRPEAFF
.	TRBV19	CASSRDTREKLFF
TRBD1	TRBV24-1	CATSEFGTGEKFF
TRBD2	TRBV7-6	CASSSPEGLAGESYEQYF
TRBD2	TRBV10-3	CATLFPGGDAGANVLTF
.	TRBV5-1	CASSRHREKNEQFF
.	TRBV7-3	CASSLALYYEQYF
.	TRBV9	CAGSVGQSTNEKLFF
TRBD2	TRBV5-3	CASSGRLAGGRNEQFF
.	TRBV4-1	CASSQPSRTDTQYF
TRBD2	TRBV6-6	CASSYSKLAGTYEQYF
.	TRBV20-1	CSASPGRVTEAFF
TRBD1	TRBV5-6	CASSFIGTGTEKLFF
TRBD2	TRBV20-1	CSAHLSGGPTDTQYF
TRBD1	TRBV27	CASSWNRGGSYGYTF
TRBD2	TRBV27	CASGPGLAQETQYF
.	TRBV20-1	CSARVTEKLFF
.	TRBV6-6	CASTLTVMNTEAFF
TRBD1	TRBV27	CASSLGTGLYTGELFF
TRBD1	TRBV6-2/TRBV6-3	CASSEYRGNYNEQFF
.	TRBV11-3	CASSFEGYHNEQFF
.	TRBV7-4	CASSRTLGPEPDTQYF
TRBD2	TRBV7-9	CASSFPTSEETQYF
.	TRBV27	CASSLGPSYEQYF
.	TRBV7-8	CASSPLDGISNTGELFF
.	TRBV7-6	CASSSLNTGLRSDTQYF
TRBD1	TRBV10-2	CASLEGTGTTTEAFF
.	TRBV14	CASSQLTGEGSEQFF
.	TRBV18	CASSPGPGAYNEQFF
.	TRBV12-3/TRBV12-4	CASSRTLSYNEQFF
.	TRBV6-2/TRBV6-3	CASTKGLGANVLTF
.	TRBV7-9	CASSLDRANQPQHF
.	TRBV6-5	CASSAWSSGANVLTF
TRBD1	TRBV27	CASRIQGPGTEAFF
TRBD2	TRBV6-5	CASSLISGTSGGSYNEQFF
.	TRBV9	CASSVGTLEGETQYF
.	TRBV7-4	CASSLEPNEQYF
TRBD1	TRBV7-9	CASTKGTVMNTEAFF
.	TRBV4-1	CASSQVGVGSYNEQFF
TRBD1	TRBV6-1	CASWGTGDRTGELFF
.	TRBV7-6	CASSLAWGPNQPQHF
.	TRBV10-3	CAISESGLLNAETQYF
.	TRBV20-1	CSARLRVGNEQFF
.	TRBV5-1	CASSYWDTSNTEAFF
.	TRBV6-1	CASSYPPSGGGAPPLHF
.	TRBV5-8	CASSHRAGLSYEQYF
.	TRBV6-6	CASSWGPNQETQYF
TRBD2	TRBV12-3/TRBV12-4	CASSHIAGGPVTGELFF
.	TRBV12-3/TRBV12-4	CATPMGGANVLTF
.	TRBV18	CASTSSYEQYF
.	TRBV7-2	CASSSTGSGYGYTF
.	TRBV10-3	CAIGRPGQTYNEQFF
.	TRBV11-2	CASSLAGGGPGTQYF
.	TRBV10-3	CAISESKSGEQFF
TRBD1	TRBV6-5	CASRPGQGVLVWRGSYNEQFF